This TCR beta chain was documented in a study of blood T cell repertoires in COVID-19. The CDR3 length is 17 residues. The V gene's germline CDR1 is MGHDK and CDR2 SYGVNS. Unmatched junction bases numbered 8, after V lost 0 bases and J lost 6 bases. In the study's own analysis: Nucleated cell counts were estimated from reference gene primer amplification. This table comes from immunoSEQ multiplex PCR, and its TCRdb copy is limited to in-frame clones, with some not included. V and J calls and clone size are those listed in that table; D and trimming were worked out from the DNA. The table has just over 80,000 clones, approximately 90% seen once.

Input material: PBMCs or T cells enriched from blood (not recorded which). The receptor was derived from a woman aged 45-65 years with acute COVID-19. V is TRBV25-1 and J is TRBJ2-3; 11 nucleotides match TRBD2. The CDR3 nucleotides are TGTGCCAGCAGTGAATACCATGGTAGCGGGAGGGCGGATACGCAGTATTTT. Its translation is CASSEYHGSGRADTQYF.